The rows below give T cell receptor beta chains drawn from one sample of a study of cytomegalovirus exposure and HLA in healthy donors. The method was immunoSEQ multiplex PCR; TCRdb's version includes in-frame clones alone and lacks a portion of them. This table holds around 130,000 clones, under 90% found once. Specimen: PBMCs. The receptors stem from a woman in her thirties or forties in good health and CMV-seronegative. CDR3s include the opening cysteine and the closing phenylalanine or tryptophan. Each record gives: D gene, V gene, clone size, J gene, CDR3 protein, CDR3 DNA. D genes are given only for firm matches. Rows give clone size only sometimes, using once, few, many, or a class for an expanded clone.

TRBD1	TRBV19	-	TRBJ1-1	CASTGGASTEAFF	TGTGCCAGTACAGGGGGCGCGAGCACTGAAGCTTTCTTT
TRBD1	TRBV19	-	TRBJ1-1	CASIGRQGPINTEAFF	TGTGCCAGTATAGGGAGACAGGGCCCCATCAACACTGAAGCTTTCTTT
TRBD1	TRBV4-1	-	TRBJ1-3	CASSQGGTVYQTPKIYF	TGCGCCAGCAGCCAAGGAGGGACAGTTTATCAAACACCCAAGATATATTTT
TRBD1	TRBV7-9	-	TRBJ2-1	CASSRKGGPDRNEQFF	TGTGCCAGCAGTCGGAAAGGGGGCCCCGACAGAAATGAGCAGTTCTTC
TRBD1	TRBV5-6	-	TRBJ2-2	CASSFGTGTGELFF	TGTGCCAGCAGCTTTGGGACAGGCACCGGGGAGCTGTTTTTT
-	TRBV4-1	-	TRBJ1-5	CASREGGGSNQPQHF	TGCGCCAGCAGAGAAGGGGGGGGGAGCAATCAGCCCCAGCATTTT
-	TRBV19	-	TRBJ2-6	CASSMRHRAGANVLTF	TGTGCCAGTAGTATGAGACACAGGGCTGGGGCCAACGTCCTGACTTTC
-	TRBV7-3	-	TRBJ2-7	CASSSNAAVPHEQYF	TGTGCCAGCAGCTCTAATGCTGCGGTGCCCCACGAGCAGTACTTC
TRBD1	TRBV18	-	TRBJ1-2	CASSPNRDRGPDGYTF	TGTGCCAGCTCACCCAACCGGGACAGGGGGCCGGATGGCTACACCTTC
TRBD1	TRBV11-3	-	TRBJ1-1	CASSPGTGAENTEAFF	TGTGCCAGCAGCCCGGGGACAGGGGCCGAGAACACTGAAGCTTTCTTT
-	TRBV27	-	TRBJ2-3	CASRPQGTDTQYF	TGTGCCAGCAGACCGCAGGGCACAGATACGCAGTATTTT
-	TRBV7-9	-	TRBJ1-1	CASSEMRTEAFF	TGTGCCAGCAGCGAAATGAGGACTGAAGCTTTCTTT
TRBD2	TRBV6-4	-	TRBJ2-3	CASSGLAGGTDTQYF	TGTGCCAGCAGTGGACTAGCGGGGGGCACAGATACGCAGTATTTT
-	TRBV7-9	few	TRBJ1-2	CASSLEQGNGYTF	TGTGCCAGCAGCTTAGAACAGGGAAATGGCTACACCTTC
-	TRBV7-6	-	TRBJ1-5	CASSPRPGQPNQPQHF	TGTGCCAGCAGCCCTAGACCCGGACAGCCTAATCAGCCCCAGCATTTT
-	TRBV14	-	TRBJ2-7	CASSQEGLTSSYEQYF	TGTGCCAGCAGCCAAGAGGGGCTTACGAGCTCCTACGAGCAGTACTTC
TRBD1	TRBV9	-	TRBJ2-1	CASSVVATGGYNEQFF	TGTGCCAGCAGCGTCGTGGCGACAGGGGGCTACAATGAGCAGTTCTTC
-	TRBV5-6	-	TRBJ2-3	CASTPGGATDTQYF	TGTGCCAGCACCCCCGGCGGGGCCACAGATACGCAGTATTTT
TRBD2	TRBV11-2	-	TRBJ2-2	CASSLGLAGDFTGELFF	TGTGCCAGCAGCTTAGGACTAGCGGGAGACTTTACCGGGGAGCTGTTTTTT
TRBD1	TRBV10-2	-	TRBJ2-4	CASSPGGARIQYF	TGCGCCAGCAGCCCAGGGGGCGCACGGATTCAGTACTTC
TRBD1	TRBV28	-	TRBJ1-5	CASSTDREESNQPQHF	TGTGCCAGCAGCACCGACAGGGAGGAGAGCAATCAGCCCCAGCATTTT
-	TRBV6-5	-	TRBJ1-6	CASRSSEAYNSPLHF	TGTGCCAGCAGGAGCTCCGAAGCCTATAATTCACCTCTCCACTTT
TRBD1	TRBV6-1	few	TRBJ1-1	CASSPTRQGRTEAFF	TGTGCCAGCAGTCCAACAAGACAGGGTCGGACTGAAGCTTTCTTT
TRBD1	TRBV7-6	-	TRBJ1-1	CASSEAQTGVVFVGTEAFF	TGTGCCAGCAGCGAAGCTCAGACAGGGGTTGTTTTTGTGGGCACTGAAGCTTTCTTT
-	TRBV10-1	once	TRBJ2-1	CASSARKPGGYNEQFF	TGCGCCAGCAGCGCAAGGAAACCCGGGGGTTACAATGAGCAGTTCTTC
-	TRBV18	-	TRBJ1-1	CASSLTGASNTKNTEAFF	TGTGCCAGCTCACTTACAGGAGCATCGAATACTAAGAACACTGAAGCTTTCTTT
TRBD1	TRBV4-1	-	TRBJ1-1	CASSLDRVFAFF	TGCGCCAGCAGTCTCGACAGGGTGTTCGCTTTCTTT
-	TRBV5-1	few	TRBJ2-7	CASSLTGSGYEQYF	TGCGCCAGCAGCTTGACGGGTAGTGGCTACGAGCAGTACTTC
-	TRBV7-2	-	TRBJ1-1	CASSLFRGANTEAFF	TGTGCCAGCAGCTTATTCAGGGGTGCGAACACTGAAGCTTTCTTT
-	TRBV4-3	-	TRBJ2-7	CASSPGPPRAHEQYF	TGCGCCAGCAGCCCGGGTCCCCCTAGAGCCCACGAGCAGTACTTC
-	TRBV2	-	TRBJ1-3	CASSGPRLTASGNTIYF	TGTGCCAGCAGTGGGCCTAGGCTGACAGCCTCTGGAAACACCATATATTTT
-	TRBV18	-	TRBJ2-1	CASSPPIQGKWDEQFF	TGTGCCAGCTCACCACCCATCCAGGGGAAGTGGGATGAGCAGTTCTTC
TRBD1	TRBV5-1	-	TRBJ2-3	CASSLVGQGSDTQYF	TGCGCCAGCAGCTTGGTAGGACAGGGATCAGATACGCAGTATTTT
-	TRBV9	once	TRBJ2-1	CASSVDQGGTNEQFF	TGTGCCAGCAGCGTAGATCAAGGAGGAACAAATGAGCAGTTCTTC
TRBD2	TRBV18	-	TRBJ2-1	CASSPDGGLYNEQFF	TGTGCCAGCTCACCGGACGGGGGGTTGTACAATGAGCAGTTCTTC
TRBD1	TRBV11-2	-	TRBJ1-1	CASSPTGTGGRTEAFF	TGTGCCAGCAGCCCCACCGGGACAGGGGGGCGCACTGAAGCTTTCTTT
-	TRBV15	-	TRBJ1-2	CATSSGRQNNGYTF	TGTGCCACCAGCAGCGGCAGACAGAATAATGGCTACACCTTC
TRBD1	TRBV30	-	TRBJ1-2	CAWSRKTGVAGGYTF	TGTGCCTGGAGTCGAAAAACAGGGGTGGCGGGTGGCTACACCTTC
-	TRBV12-5	-	TRBJ1-1	CASGRGALLKDAEAFF	TGTGCTAGTGGTCGGGGGGCCCTCCTTAAAGACGCTGAAGCTTTCTTT
TRBD1	TRBV9	-	TRBJ2-7	CASSVGTGGAGYEQYF	TGTGCCAGCAGCGTAGGGACAGGGGGCGCGGGTTACGAGCAGTACTTC
TRBD1	TRBV19	-	TRBJ2-3	CASTPGGTGRRDTQYF	TGTGCCAGTACTCCCGGTGGGACAGGCCGGAGAGATACGCAGTATTTT
-	TRBV2	few	TRBJ1-1	CASSLTSNTEAFF	TGTGCCAGCAGCCTTACTTCGAACACTGAAGCTTTCTTT
-	TRBV2	-	TRBJ2-5	CASSVQETQYF	TGTGCCAGCAGTGTCCAGGAGACCCAGTACTTC
TRBD1	TRBV30	-	TRBJ2-5	CAWNRQGHTETQYF	TGTGCCTGGAATAGACAGGGGCATACGGAGACCCAGTACTTC
TRBD1	TRBV7-9	-	TRBJ1-2	CASSLRTGQGGYGYTF	TGTGCCAGCAGCTTACGTACGGGACAGGGCGGATATGGCTACACCTTC
TRBD2	TRBV19	-	TRBJ2-4	CASSSRTSVAKNIQYF	TGTGCCAGTAGTTCCCGGACTAGTGTAGCCAAAAACATTCAGTACTTC
TRBD1	TRBV7-9	-	TRBJ2-1	CASSLGGDRREQFF	TGTGCCAGCAGCTTAGGGGGGGACAGGCGGGAGCAGTTCTTC
-	TRBV5-1	once	TRBJ1-3	CASSLLEKGRNTIYF	TGCGCCAGCAGCTTGTTAGAGAAGGGGCGAAACACCATATATTTT
-	TRBV13	-	TRBJ1-2	CAVIKQGANYGYTF	TGTGCCGTCATCAAACAGGGAGCTAACTATGGCTACACCTTC
TRBD2	TRBV5-8	-	TRBJ2-3	CASSRPSGRTNTQYF	TGTGCCAGCAGCCGTCCTAGCGGGAGAACGAATACGCAGTATTTT